This record covers a single T cell receptor beta chain. The source of the sample is a study of T cells in Graves' hyperthyroidism and ophthalmopathy. This CDR3 spans 16 amino acids. Germline V lookup: CDR1 SGHAT, CDR2 FQNNGV. The V and J ends lost 4 bases and 7 bases respectively, with 20 bases between them. Regions amplified from RNA transcripts were the TCR beta CDR3 regions. The TCR CDR3 was amplified in a first-round RT-PCR using the HTBI primer set. In TCRdb, the multiplex PCR reads were re-called with MiXCR into one record per CDR3 protein. The sample has 480,000 or so distinct CDR3 sequences; roughly 14% are singletons.

The sequenced sample consisted of blood. This sequence joins TRBV11-2 and TRBJ2-1; either TRBD1 or TRBD2 may supply D (5 bases each). The receptor comes from a woman aged 18-30 years with Graves' hyperthyroidism. CDR3 nucleotide sequence: TGTGCCAGCAGCTGGGGTGGGGGTCTCAGCGAAAATGAGCAGTTCTTC. Translated: CASSWGGGLSENEQFF.